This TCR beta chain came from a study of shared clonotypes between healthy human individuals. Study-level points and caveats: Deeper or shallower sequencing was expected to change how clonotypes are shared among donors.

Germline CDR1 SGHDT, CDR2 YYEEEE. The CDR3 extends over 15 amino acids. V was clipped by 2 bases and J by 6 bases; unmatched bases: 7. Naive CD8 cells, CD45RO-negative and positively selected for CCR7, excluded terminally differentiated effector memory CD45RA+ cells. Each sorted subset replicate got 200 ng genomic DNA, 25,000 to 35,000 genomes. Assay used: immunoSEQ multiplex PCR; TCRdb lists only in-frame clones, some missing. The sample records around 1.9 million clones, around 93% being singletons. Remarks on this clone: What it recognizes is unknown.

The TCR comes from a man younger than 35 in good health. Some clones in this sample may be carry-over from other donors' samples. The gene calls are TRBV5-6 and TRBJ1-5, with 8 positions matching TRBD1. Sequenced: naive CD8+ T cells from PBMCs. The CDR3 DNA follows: TGTGCCAGCAGCTTCGGGCAGGGGGCCGGTCAGCCCCAGCATTTT. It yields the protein CASSFGQGAGQPQHF.